A selection of T cell receptor beta chains follows, all from one sample in a study of blood T cell repertoires in COVID-19. Measured with immunoSEQ multiplex PCR; TCRdb has only the in-frame clones, and not every one. Of about 250,000 clones listed, 80% to 85% are singletons. Sample: peripheral blood. The source of these receptors is a man aged 50 to 60 with active or convalescent COVID-19. Each CDR3 is given with its conserved first and last residue. Each record gives: CDR3 protein, CDR3 DNA, V gene, J gene, clone size, D gene. The D gene is left open where the match is weak. Some rows mark clone size as missing; the rest say once, few, many or name a class of expanded clone.

CDR3 protein: CASSQALAASTDTQYF
CDR3 DNA: TGCGCCAGCAGCCAAGCTCTAGCCGCTAGCACAGATACGCAGTATTTT
V gene: TRBV4-1
J gene: TRBJ2-3
clone size: NA
D gene: NA

CDR3 protein: CASSIGTGTFF
CDR3 DNA: TGTGCCAGCAGCATCGGGACAGGGACGTTCTTC
V gene: TRBV7-2
J gene: TRBJ2-1
clone size: NA
D gene: TRBD1

CDR3 protein: CASQNRQGATGELFF
CDR3 DNA: TGTGCCAGTCAGAATAGGCAGGGGGCAACCGGGGAGCTGTTTTTT
V gene: TRBV19
J gene: TRBJ2-2
clone size: few
D gene: TRBD1

CDR3 protein: CASSLFQDEKLFF
CDR3 DNA: TGTGCCAGCAGCCTTTTTCAGGATGAAAAACTGTTTTTT
V gene: TRBV3-1/TRBV3-2
J gene: TRBJ1-4
clone size: NA
D gene: NA

CDR3 protein: CASSLAMADRAGYTF
CDR3 DNA: TGTGCCAGCAGCTTGGCAATGGCGGACAGGGCTGGCTACACCTTC
V gene: TRBV5-8
J gene: TRBJ1-2
clone size: NA
D gene: TRBD1

CDR3 protein: CASSPHQNYGYTF
CDR3 DNA: TGTGCCAGCAGTCCACACCAAAACTATGGCTACACCTTC
V gene: TRBV28
J gene: TRBJ1-2
clone size: NA
D gene: NA

CDR3 protein: CASSSGLAGGPTGELFF
CDR3 DNA: TGTGCCAGCAGCTCCGGACTAGCGGGGGGGCCAACCGGGGAGCTGTTTTTT
V gene: TRBV5-6
J gene: TRBJ2-2
clone size: NA
D gene: TRBD2

CDR3 protein: CASSIIRGGGGSYNEQFF
CDR3 DNA: TGTGCCAGTAGTATAATCAGGGGAGGCGGGGGCTCCTACAATGAGCAGTTCTTC
V gene: TRBV19
J gene: TRBJ2-1
clone size: NA
D gene: NA

CDR3 protein: CASRGQLNEKLFF
CDR3 DNA: TGTGCCAGCAGGGGACAACTTAATGAAAAACTGTTTTTT
V gene: TRBV27
J gene: TRBJ1-4
clone size: NA
D gene: NA

CDR3 protein: CASSPPQAGGIDTQYF
CDR3 DNA: TGTGCCAGCTCACCACCGCAAGCGGGGGGTATAGATACGCAGTATTTT
V gene: TRBV18
J gene: TRBJ2-3
clone size: NA
D gene: TRBD2

CDR3 protein: CASRLVGKIGATGEAFF
CDR3 DNA: TGTGCCAGCAGACTGGTGGGAAAAATTGGGGCAACTGGTGAAGCTTTCTTT
V gene: TRBV5-4
J gene: TRBJ1-1
clone size: NA
D gene: NA

CDR3 protein: CASTTTGLYEQYF
CDR3 DNA: TGTGCCAGCACCACGACAGGGCTCTACGAGCAGTACTTC
V gene: TRBV28
J gene: TRBJ2-7
clone size: NA
D gene: TRBD1

CDR3 protein: CASSLWGGAGNQPQHF
CDR3 DNA: TGTGCCAGCAGTTTGTGGGGGGGGGCAGGCAATCAGCCCCAGCATTTT
V gene: TRBV6-5
J gene: TRBJ1-5
clone size: NA
D gene: NA

CDR3 protein: CASRNRGTGELFF
CDR3 DNA: TGTGCCAGCAGAAACAGGGGCACCGGGGAGCTGTTTTTT
V gene: TRBV5-5
J gene: TRBJ2-2
clone size: NA
D gene: TRBD1

CDR3 protein: CASSARTSPRTDTQYF
CDR3 DNA: TGTGCCAGCAGCGCGAGGACTAGCCCCCGCACAGATACGCAGTATTTT
V gene: TRBV9
J gene: TRBJ2-3
clone size: NA
D gene: TRBD2

CDR3 protein: CASSPLAGVSVQYF
CDR3 DNA: TGTGCCAGCAGCCCCCTAGCGGGGGTGTCGGTTCAGTACTTC
V gene: TRBV3-1/TRBV3-2
J gene: TRBJ2-5
clone size: NA
D gene: TRBD2

CDR3 protein: CASSNRQGIDGNTIYF
CDR3 DNA: TGCGCCAGCAGCAACCGACAGGGGATAGACGGAAACACCATATATTTT
V gene: TRBV5-1
J gene: TRBJ1-3
clone size: NA
D gene: TRBD1

CDR3 protein: CASSSSGGRYYNEQFF
CDR3 DNA: TGTGCCAGCAGCTCCTCGGGAGGGAGATACTACAATGAGCAGTTCTTC
V gene: TRBV7-2
J gene: TRBJ2-1
clone size: once
D gene: TRBD2

CDR3 protein: CASSFEYTGELFF
CDR3 DNA: TGCGCCAGCAGCTTTGAGTACACCGGGGAGCTGTTTTTT
V gene: TRBV5-1
J gene: TRBJ2-2
clone size: NA
D gene: NA

CDR3 protein: CATYPGQSSYEQYF
CDR3 DNA: TGTGCCACCTATCCCGGACAGAGCTCCTACGAGCAGTACTTC
V gene: TRBV6-5
J gene: TRBJ2-7
clone size: NA
D gene: NA

CDR3 protein: CSVEDLGHGPNTEAFF
CDR3 DNA: TGCAGCGTTGAAGATCTAGGACACGGGCCGAACACTGAAGCTTTCTTT
V gene: TRBV29-1
J gene: TRBJ1-1
clone size: NA
D gene: NA

CDR3 protein: CASSPQGWNEQFF
CDR3 DNA: TGTGCCAGCAGCCCACAGGGTTGGAATGAGCAGTTCTTC
V gene: TRBV13
J gene: TRBJ2-1
clone size: NA
D gene: NA

CDR3 protein: CASGRGDTDTQYF
CDR3 DNA: TGTGCCAGTGGGCGGGGGGACACAGATACGCAGTATTTT
V gene: TRBV19
J gene: TRBJ2-3
clone size: NA
D gene: TRBD2

CDR3 protein: CASSQTGAGFSGNTIYF
CDR3 DNA: TGCGCCAGCAGCCAGACCGGAGCGGGGTTTTCTGGAAACACCATATATTTT
V gene: TRBV4-1
J gene: TRBJ1-3
clone size: NA
D gene: NA

CDR3 protein: CASSMRGLAGGPTYEQYF
CDR3 DNA: TGTGCCAGTAGTATGCGGGGACTAGCGGGGGGACCGACCTACGAGCAGTACTTC
V gene: TRBV19
J gene: TRBJ2-7
clone size: NA
D gene: TRBD2

CDR3 protein: CASSLRSEVGFGYEQFF
CDR3 DNA: TGTGCCAGCAGCCTGCGGTCGGAGGTTGGATTCGGTTATGAGCAGTTCTTC
V gene: TRBV4-2
J gene: TRBJ2-1
clone size: many
D gene: NA

CDR3 protein: CASSIRVGTGELFF
CDR3 DNA: TGTGCCAGCAGTATCAGGGTCGGCACCGGGGAGCTGTTTTTT
V gene: TRBV28
J gene: TRBJ2-2
clone size: NA
D gene: NA

CDR3 protein: CASSWSGTGGRYGYTF
CDR3 DNA: TGTGCCAGCAGCTGGTCCGGGACAGGGGGTCGCTATGGCTACACCTTC
V gene: TRBV11-2
J gene: TRBJ1-2
clone size: NA
D gene: TRBD1

CDR3 protein: CASSLVGRSVIEQYF
CDR3 DNA: TGTGCCAGCAGCTTGGTGGGGCGATCCGTGATCGAGCAGTACTTC
V gene: TRBV5-4
J gene: TRBJ2-7
clone size: NA
D gene: NA

CDR3 protein: CASSEGTGLGNEKLFF
CDR3 DNA: TGTGCCAGCAGTGAGGGGACAGGGTTGGGTAATGAAAAACTGTTTTTT
V gene: TRBV6-1
J gene: TRBJ1-4
clone size: NA
D gene: TRBD1

CDR3 protein: CASSPTATDNEQFF
CDR3 DNA: TGTGCCAGCAGCCCGACAGCTACCGACAATGAGCAGTTCTTC
V gene: TRBV13
J gene: TRBJ2-1
clone size: few
D gene: NA

CDR3 protein: CASTLGSVNYGYTF
CDR3 DNA: TGTGCCAGTACCCTTGGGAGCGTGAACTATGGCTACACCTTC
V gene: TRBV19
J gene: TRBJ1-2
clone size: once
D gene: NA

CDR3 protein: CASSRGTGGTTNEKLFF
CDR3 DNA: TGCGCCAGCAGCCGCGGGACAGGGGGGACAACTAATGAAAAACTGTTTTTT
V gene: TRBV5-1
J gene: TRBJ1-4
clone size: NA
D gene: TRBD1

CDR3 protein: CASSPRIGAEAFF
CDR3 DNA: TGTGCCAGCAGCCCCAGGATCGGCGCTGAAGCTTTCTTT
V gene: TRBV7-2
J gene: TRBJ1-1
clone size: once
D gene: NA

CDR3 protein: CANSEAFF
CDR3 DNA: TGCGCCAACTCTGAAGCTTTCTTT
V gene: TRBV5-1
J gene: TRBJ1-1
clone size: few
D gene: NA

CDR3 protein: CASSGGRGGTDTQYF
CDR3 DNA: TGTGCCAGCAGTGGTGGGCGGGGGGGCACAGATACGCAGTATTTT
V gene: TRBV2
J gene: TRBJ2-3
clone size: NA
D gene: TRBD2

CDR3 protein: CASSIPDRGYEQYF
CDR3 DNA: TGTGCCAGTAGTATTCCGGACAGGGGGTACGAGCAGTACTTC
V gene: TRBV19
J gene: TRBJ2-7
clone size: NA
D gene: TRBD1

CDR3 protein: CASSLGTPLGANVLTF
CDR3 DNA: TGTGCCAGCAGCTTGGGAACTCCTTTGGGGGCCAACGTCCTGACTTTC
V gene: TRBV5-4
J gene: TRBJ2-6
clone size: NA
D gene: NA

CDR3 protein: CASSQGGFGYTF
CDR3 DNA: TGTGCCAGCTCACAAGGGGGTTTTGGCTACACCTTC
V gene: TRBV18
J gene: TRBJ1-2
clone size: NA
D gene: NA